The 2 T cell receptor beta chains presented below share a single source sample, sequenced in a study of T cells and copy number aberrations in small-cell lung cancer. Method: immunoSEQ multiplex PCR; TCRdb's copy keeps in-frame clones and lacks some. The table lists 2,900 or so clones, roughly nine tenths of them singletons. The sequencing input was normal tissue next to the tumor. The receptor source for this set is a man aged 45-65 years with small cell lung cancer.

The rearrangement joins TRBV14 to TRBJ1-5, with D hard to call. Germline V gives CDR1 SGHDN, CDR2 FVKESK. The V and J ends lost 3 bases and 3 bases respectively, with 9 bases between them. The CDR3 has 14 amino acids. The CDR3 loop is CASSHPHFNQPQHF. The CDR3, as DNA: TGTGCCAGCAGCCACCCACACTTCAATCAGCCCCAGCATTTT.

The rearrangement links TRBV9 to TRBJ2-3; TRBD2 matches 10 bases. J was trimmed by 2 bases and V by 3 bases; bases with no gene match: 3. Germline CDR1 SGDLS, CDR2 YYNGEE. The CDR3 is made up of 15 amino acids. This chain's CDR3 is CASSGTSGYTDTQYF. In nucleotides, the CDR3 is TGTGCCAGCAGCGGGACTAGCGGCTACACAGATACGCAGTATTTT.